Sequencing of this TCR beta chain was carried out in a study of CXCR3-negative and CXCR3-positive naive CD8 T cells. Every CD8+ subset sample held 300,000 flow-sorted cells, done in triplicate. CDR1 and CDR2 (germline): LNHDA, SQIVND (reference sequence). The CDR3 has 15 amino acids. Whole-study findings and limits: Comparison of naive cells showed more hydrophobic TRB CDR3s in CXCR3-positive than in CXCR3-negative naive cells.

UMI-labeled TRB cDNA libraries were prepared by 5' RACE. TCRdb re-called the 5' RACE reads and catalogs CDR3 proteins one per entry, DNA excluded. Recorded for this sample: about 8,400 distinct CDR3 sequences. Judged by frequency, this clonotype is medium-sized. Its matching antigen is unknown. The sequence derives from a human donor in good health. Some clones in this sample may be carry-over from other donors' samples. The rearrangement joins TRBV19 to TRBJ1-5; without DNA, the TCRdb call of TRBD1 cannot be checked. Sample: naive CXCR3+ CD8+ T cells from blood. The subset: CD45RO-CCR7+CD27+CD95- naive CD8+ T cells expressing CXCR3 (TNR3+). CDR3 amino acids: CASNARDPVFVPQHF.